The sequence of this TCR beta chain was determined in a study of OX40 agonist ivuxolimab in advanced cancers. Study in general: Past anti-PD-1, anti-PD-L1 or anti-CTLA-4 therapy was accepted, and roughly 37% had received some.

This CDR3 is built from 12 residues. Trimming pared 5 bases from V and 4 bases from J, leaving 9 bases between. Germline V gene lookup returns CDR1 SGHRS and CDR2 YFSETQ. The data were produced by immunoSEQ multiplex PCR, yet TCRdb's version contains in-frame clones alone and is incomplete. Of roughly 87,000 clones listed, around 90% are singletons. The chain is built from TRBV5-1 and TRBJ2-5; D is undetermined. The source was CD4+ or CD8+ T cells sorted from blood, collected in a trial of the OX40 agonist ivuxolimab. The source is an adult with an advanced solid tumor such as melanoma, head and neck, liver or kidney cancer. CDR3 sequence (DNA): TGCGCCAGCAGGGATCCTTCAGAGACCCAGTACTTC. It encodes CASRDPSETQYF. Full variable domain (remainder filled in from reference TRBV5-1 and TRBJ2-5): KAGVTQTPRYLIKTRGQQVTLSCSPISGHRSVSWYQQTPGQGLQFLFEYFSETQRNKGNFPGRFSGRQFSNSRSEMNVSTLELGDSALYLCASRDPSETQYFGPGTRLLVL.